The T cell receptor (beta chain) under discussion was sequenced for a study of CD8 T cells in ankylosing spondylitis. The study's findings and limits: With a CD8+ phenotype, disease-linked clones were relatively rare in peripheral blood. According to the report, clones linked to the disease were significantly enriched in matched synovial fluid samples taken from ankylosing spondylitis patients. It appeared that ankylosing spondylitis blood was characterized by a TCR beta motif of fewer than 10 highly homologous variants.

The CDR3 spans 13 residues. With 0 bases removed from V and 6 bases from J, the gap between germline ends came to 10 bases. CDR1 DFQATT and CDR2 SNEGSKA come from the germline V gene (reference sequence). Library preparation for TCR beta used quantitative 5'-RACE with molecular barcodes. TCRdb used MiXCR to reprocess the 5' RACE reads, holding one entry per CDR3 protein. The data contain 750,000 to 850,000 distinct CDR3 sequences, 12% of them seen just once; the ten biggest clones take up approximately 0.46%. Regarding this clonotype: Its specificity is unknown.

The J gene is TRBJ2-3, the V gene TRBV20-1; D is undetermined. The source of this sequence is a male donor with ankylosing spondylitis. Sequenced material: blood, either unsorted or a sorted T cell fraction (not recorded which). The CDR3 here is CSARESRRDTQYF. Here the CDR3 DNA reads TGCAGTGCTAGAGAAAGTCGAAGGGATACGCAGTATTTT.